This T cell receptor beta chain was sequenced in a study of T cells after yellow fever vaccination (dated by TCRdb to the late 2010s). Background on the whole study: Libraries from fractions with low cell numbers were prepared with the SMART-Seq v4 Ultra Low Input RNA kit. Two healthy male donors, one aged 18 to 30 and one aged 30 to 39 years, made up the cohort. To follow T-cell clones before and after primary and booster YFV17D yellow fever vaccination, bulk TCR alpha and beta repertoires were sequenced over time. Blood was drawn at multiple timepoints before and after primary and secondary immunization, with bulk PBMC replicates and cell subsets isolated.

Regarding this clonotype: Its antigen is currently not known. Base qualities were left out, and no much larger clone turns up one base away.

TCRdb records Illumina NovaSeq 6000 as the sequencer. TCR cDNA was made using 5'RACE template switching, a step that added a universal primer site and unique molecular identifiers. Priming of cDNA synthesis was performed from both the TCR alpha and TCR beta constant segments. Two PCR steps were used to amplify libraries, with sample barcodes and sequencing adapters being added in the second step. Libraries were sequenced on Illumina HiSeq 2500 (2x100 bp) or NovaSeq (2x150 bp). Per the original workflow: MIGEC was used to demultiplex reads and collapse the reads into UMI consensus sequences, and MiXCR was used for V(D)J alignment. Vaccine-responding clonotypes were defined with edgeR using replicate PBMC samples, requiring FDR below 0.01 and a log2 fold change above 5 up to day 15. CD4 or CD8 identity was assigned to each bulk clonotype according to whether the clonotype was present at higher abundance in the sequenced CD4 repertoire or the sequenced CD8 repertoire. TCRdb itself trimmed the public reads at Q25 with fastp, ran MiXCR and retained productive beta chains. Here each entry gathers all rows of one CDR3 protein and keeps the most common genes and DNA. The authors' filters were not applied to this entry. The sample table holds 400,000 to 450,000 distinct CDR3 sequences, of which about 17% were seen once. The leading ten clones occupy roughly a sixth of the sample.

The germline V gene encodes CDR1 SGHTA and CDR2 FQGNSA. V and J are truncated by 6 bases and 7 bases respectively, leaving an intervening sequence of 10 bases. Inclusive of the bounding cysteine and phenylalanine, the CDR3 is 12 residues long. The DNA shown is the 36-base CDR3, in frame from base 1. Reading the label with the study, this specimen's treatment or condition is: live attenuated yellow fever vaccine strain. At each blood-draw timepoint, two biological replicates of bulk PBMCs were collected. PBMCs were isolated from peripheral blood using a standard Ficoll-Paque protocol. TriZol was used to extract RNA from bulk PBMCs, CD4 and CD8 fractions, and dextramer-positive and dextramer-negative fractions. What the study reported, not specific to this receptor: Compared with the primary T-cell response, the secondary T-cell response was weaker but faster, peaking on day 5 rather than day 15. Because only a couple of donors were included in the study, the extent to which the findings can be generalized is limited. A small fraction of clonotypes showed up in both the CD4 and CD8 compartments, probably as a result of convergent recombination. Computational filtering was needed because FACS-sorted repertoires could contain abundant contaminating clonotypes from the bulk population. Most clones expanded after primary vaccination were re-detected after the booster (almost 97% of CD4 and approximately 89% of CD8), suggesting broad memory maintenance.

Sequencing used PBMCs, obtained before the yellow fever booster vaccination. The sequence was collected from a man in his late teens or twenties who received the YFV17D yellow fever vaccine. The chain joins TRBV7-2 to TRBJ1-5, with no confident D gene call. The DNA is TGTGCCAGCAGTTTGCACGGACAGCCCCAGCATTTT. This codes for CASSLHGQPQHF.